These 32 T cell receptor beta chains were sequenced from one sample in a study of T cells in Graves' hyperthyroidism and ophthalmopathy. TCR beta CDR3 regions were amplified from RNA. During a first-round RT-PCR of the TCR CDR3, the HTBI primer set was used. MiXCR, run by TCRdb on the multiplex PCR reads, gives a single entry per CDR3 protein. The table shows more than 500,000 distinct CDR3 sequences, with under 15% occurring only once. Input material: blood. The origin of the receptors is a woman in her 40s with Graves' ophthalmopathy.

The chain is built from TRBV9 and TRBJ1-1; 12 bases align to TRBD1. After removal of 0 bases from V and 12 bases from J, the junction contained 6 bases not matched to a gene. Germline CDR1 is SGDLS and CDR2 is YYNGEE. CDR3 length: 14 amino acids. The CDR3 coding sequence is TGTGCCAGCAGCGTAGGGGGGACAGGGGGCGCATCTTTCTTT. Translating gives CASSVGGTGGASFF.

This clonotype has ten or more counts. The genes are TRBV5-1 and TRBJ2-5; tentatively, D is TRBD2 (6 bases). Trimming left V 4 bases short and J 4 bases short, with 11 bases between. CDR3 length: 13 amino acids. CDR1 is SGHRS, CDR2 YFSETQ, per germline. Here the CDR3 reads CASSSGSTETQYF. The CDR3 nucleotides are TGCGCCAGCAGCAGCGGGTCCACAGAGACCCAGTACTTC.

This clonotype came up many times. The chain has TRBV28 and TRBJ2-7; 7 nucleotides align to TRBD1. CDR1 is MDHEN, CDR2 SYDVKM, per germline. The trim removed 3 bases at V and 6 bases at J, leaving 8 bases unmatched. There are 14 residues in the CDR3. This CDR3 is CASSFQQGMSEQYF. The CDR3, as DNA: TGTGCCAGCAGTTTCCAACAGGGGATGAGCGAGCAGTACTTC.

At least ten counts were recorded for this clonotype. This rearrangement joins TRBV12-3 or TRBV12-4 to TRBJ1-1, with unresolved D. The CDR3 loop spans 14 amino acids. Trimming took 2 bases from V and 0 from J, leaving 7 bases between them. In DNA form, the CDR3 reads TGTGCCAGCAGTTTACAGAGTTTGAACACTGAAGCTTTCTTT. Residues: CASSLQSLNTEAFF.

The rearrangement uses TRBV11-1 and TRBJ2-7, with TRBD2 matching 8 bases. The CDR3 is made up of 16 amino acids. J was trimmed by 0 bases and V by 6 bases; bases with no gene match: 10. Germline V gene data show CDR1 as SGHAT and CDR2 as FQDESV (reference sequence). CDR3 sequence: CASRPTASGFSYEQYF. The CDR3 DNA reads TGTGCCAGCAGGCCGACCGCTAGCGGGTTCTCCTACGAGCAGTACTTC.

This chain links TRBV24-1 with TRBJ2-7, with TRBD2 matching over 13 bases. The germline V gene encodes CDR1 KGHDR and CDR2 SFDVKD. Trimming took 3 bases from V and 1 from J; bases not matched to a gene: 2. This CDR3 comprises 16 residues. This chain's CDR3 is CATSDPTSGRSYEQYF. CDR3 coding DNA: TGTGCCACCAGTGATCCGACTAGCGGGAGGTCCTACGAGCAGTACTTC.

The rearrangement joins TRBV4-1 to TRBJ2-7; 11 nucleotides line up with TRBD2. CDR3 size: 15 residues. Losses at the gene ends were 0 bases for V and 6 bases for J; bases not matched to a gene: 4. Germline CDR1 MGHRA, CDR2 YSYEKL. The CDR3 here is CASSQEASGRTEQYF. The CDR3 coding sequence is TGCGCCAGCAGCCAAGAGGCTAGCGGGAGGACCGAGCAGTACTTC.

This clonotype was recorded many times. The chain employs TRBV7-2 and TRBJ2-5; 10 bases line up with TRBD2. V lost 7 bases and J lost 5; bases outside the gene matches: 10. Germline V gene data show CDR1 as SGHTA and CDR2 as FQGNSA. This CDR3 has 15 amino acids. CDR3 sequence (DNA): TGTGCCAGCAAAGAACTAGCGGGATTTCGCGAGACCCAGTACTTC. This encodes CASKELAGFRETQYF.

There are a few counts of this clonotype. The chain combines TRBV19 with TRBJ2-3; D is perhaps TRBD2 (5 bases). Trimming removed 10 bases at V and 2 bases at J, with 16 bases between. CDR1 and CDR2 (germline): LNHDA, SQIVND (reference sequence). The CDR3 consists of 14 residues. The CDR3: CATKIEGHTDTQYF. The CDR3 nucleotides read TGTGCCACCAAGATTGAGGGCCACACAGATACGCAGTATTTT.

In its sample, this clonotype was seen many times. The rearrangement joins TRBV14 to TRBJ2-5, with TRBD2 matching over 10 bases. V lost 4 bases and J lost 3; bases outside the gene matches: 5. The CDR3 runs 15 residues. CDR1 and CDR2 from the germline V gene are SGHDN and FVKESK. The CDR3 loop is CASSPGLAVKETQYF. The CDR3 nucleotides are TGTGCCAGCAGCCCTGGACTAGCGGTGAAAGAGACCCAGTACTTC.

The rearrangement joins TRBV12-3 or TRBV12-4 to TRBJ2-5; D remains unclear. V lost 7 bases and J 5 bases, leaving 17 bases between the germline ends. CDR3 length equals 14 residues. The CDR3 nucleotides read TGTGCCAGCACTCTGTCGGCCGCTCTGGAGACCCAGTACTTC. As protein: CASTLSAALETQYF.

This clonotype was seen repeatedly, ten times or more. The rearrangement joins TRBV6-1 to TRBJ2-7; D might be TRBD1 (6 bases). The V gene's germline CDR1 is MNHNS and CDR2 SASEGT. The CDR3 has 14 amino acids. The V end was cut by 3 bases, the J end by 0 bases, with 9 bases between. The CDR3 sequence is CASSEAGDSYEQYF. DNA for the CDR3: TGTGCCAGCAGTGAGGCAGGGGACTCCTACGAGCAGTACTTC.

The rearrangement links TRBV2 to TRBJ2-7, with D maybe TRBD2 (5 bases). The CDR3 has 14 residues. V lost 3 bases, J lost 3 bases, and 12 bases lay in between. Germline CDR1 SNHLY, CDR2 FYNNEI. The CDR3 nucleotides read TGTGCCAGCAGTGAGGGAGCATGGGGCTACGAGCAGTACTTC. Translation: CASSEGAWGYEQYF.

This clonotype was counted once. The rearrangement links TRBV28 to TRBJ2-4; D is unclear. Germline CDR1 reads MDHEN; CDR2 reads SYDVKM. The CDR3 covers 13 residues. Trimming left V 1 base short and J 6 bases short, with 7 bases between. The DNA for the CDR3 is TGTGCCAGCAGTTTATCAAGGGCAAACATTCAGTACTTC. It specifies CASSLSRANIQYF.

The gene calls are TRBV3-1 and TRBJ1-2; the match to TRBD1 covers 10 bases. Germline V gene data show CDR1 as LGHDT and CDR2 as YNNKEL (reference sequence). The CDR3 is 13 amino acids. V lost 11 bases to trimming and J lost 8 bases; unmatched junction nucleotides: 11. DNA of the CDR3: TGTGCCTCAACGGGACAGGGGAGCGCCGGCTACACCTTC. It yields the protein CASTGQGSAGYTF.

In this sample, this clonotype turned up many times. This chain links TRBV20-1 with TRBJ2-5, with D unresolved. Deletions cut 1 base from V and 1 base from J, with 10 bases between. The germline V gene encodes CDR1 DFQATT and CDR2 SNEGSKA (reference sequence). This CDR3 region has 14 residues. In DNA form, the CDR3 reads TGCAGTGCTAGAGGGATCACTTTCCAAGAGACCCAGTACTTC. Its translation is CSARGITFQETQYF.

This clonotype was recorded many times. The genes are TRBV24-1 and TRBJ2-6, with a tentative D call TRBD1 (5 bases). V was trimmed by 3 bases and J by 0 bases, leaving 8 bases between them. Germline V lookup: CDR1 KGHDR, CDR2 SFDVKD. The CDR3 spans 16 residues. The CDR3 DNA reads TGTGCCACCAGTGATCCAGGGAACTCTGGGGCCAACGTCCTGACTTTC. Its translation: CATSDPGNSGANVLTF.

The DNA for the CDR3 is TGCGCCAGCAGCCCCGGACAGGGGATCGCTGGCTACACCTTC. It yields the protein CASSPGQGIAGYTF. This sequence joins TRBV5-1 and TRBJ1-2, with 9 bases aligning to TRBD1. This CDR3 has 14 residues. The germline V gene encodes CDR1 SGHRS and CDR2 YFSETQ. The J segment lost 7 bases and the V segment lost 4 bases, leaving 8 bases of the junction unmatched.

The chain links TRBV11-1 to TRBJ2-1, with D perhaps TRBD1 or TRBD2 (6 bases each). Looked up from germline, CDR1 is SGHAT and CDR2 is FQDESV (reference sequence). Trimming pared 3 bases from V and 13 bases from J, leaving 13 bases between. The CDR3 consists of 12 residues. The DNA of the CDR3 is TGTGCCAGCAGCTTTTCGCTGGGGGGCCAGTTCTTC. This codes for CASSFSLGGQFF.

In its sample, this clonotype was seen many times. The CDR3 spells CATSKRDRGATEAFF. For the CDR3, the DNA is TGTGCCACTTCTAAGAGGGACAGGGGGGCCACTGAAGCTTTCTTT. The J gene is TRBJ1-1, the V gene TRBV19; 11 positions match TRBD1. The CDR3 has 15 residues. The V gene's germline CDR1 is LNHDA and CDR2 SQIVND (reference sequence). V lost 10 bases to trimming and J lost 4 bases; unmatched junction nucleotides: 11.

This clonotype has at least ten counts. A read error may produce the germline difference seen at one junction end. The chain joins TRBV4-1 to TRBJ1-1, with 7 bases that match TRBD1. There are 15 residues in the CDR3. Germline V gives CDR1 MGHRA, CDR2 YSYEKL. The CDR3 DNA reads TGCGCCAGCAACCAAGGAGCGGAGACAGGGTCCAGAGCTTTCTTT. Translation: CASNQGAETGSRAFF.

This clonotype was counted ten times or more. CDR3 residues: CSTGPLGTGELFF. In DNA, the CDR3 is TGCAGTACCGGCCCCCTAGGGACCGGGGAGCTGTTTTTT. This chain joins TRBV20-1 and TRBJ2-2; D uncertain. Trimming removed 8 bases from V and 5 bases from J, with 15 bases in between. The CDR3 is 13 residues long. CDR1 and CDR2 from the germline V gene are DFQATT and SNEGSKA (reference sequence).

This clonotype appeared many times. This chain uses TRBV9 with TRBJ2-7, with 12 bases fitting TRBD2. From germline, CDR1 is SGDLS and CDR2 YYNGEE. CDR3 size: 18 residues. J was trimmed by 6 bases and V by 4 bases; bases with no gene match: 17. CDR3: CASSPEASGRAGLVEQYF. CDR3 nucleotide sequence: TGTGCCAGCAGCCCAGAGGCTAGCGGGAGGGCCGGTCTTGTCGAGCAGTACTTC.

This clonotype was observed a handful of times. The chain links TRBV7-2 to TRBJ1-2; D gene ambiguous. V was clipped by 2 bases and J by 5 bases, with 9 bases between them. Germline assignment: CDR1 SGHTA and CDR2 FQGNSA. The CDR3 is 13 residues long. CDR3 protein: CASSLFGSYGYTF. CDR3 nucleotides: TGTGCCAGCAGCTTATTCGGTAGTTATGGCTACACCTTC.

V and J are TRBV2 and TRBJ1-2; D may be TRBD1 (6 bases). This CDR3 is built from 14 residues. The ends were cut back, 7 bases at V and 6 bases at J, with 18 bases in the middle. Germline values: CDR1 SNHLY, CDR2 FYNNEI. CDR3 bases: TGTGCCAGCACTGTCACCGTACAGGGCGATGGCTACACCTTC. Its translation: CASTVTVQGDGYTF.

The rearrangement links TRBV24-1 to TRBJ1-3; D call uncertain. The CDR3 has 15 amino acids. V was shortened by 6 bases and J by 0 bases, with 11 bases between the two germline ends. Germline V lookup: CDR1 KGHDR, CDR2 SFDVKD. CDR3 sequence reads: CATSPGASSGNTIYF. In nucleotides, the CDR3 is TGTGCCACCAGTCCCGGTGCGAGCTCTGGAAACACCATATATTTT.

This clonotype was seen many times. CDR3 amino acids: CASSPYNSGRVIGETQYF. The DNA for the CDR3 is TGTGCCAGCAGCCCATATAATAGCGGGAGAGTGATAGGAGAGACCCAGTACTTC. The chain couples TRBV7-8 to TRBJ2-5; 9 nucleotides line up with TRBD2. J was trimmed by 4 bases and V by 5 bases; bases with no gene match: 17. The CDR3 runs to 18 residues. Germline V gene sequence: CDR1 SGHVS, CDR2 FQNEAQ.

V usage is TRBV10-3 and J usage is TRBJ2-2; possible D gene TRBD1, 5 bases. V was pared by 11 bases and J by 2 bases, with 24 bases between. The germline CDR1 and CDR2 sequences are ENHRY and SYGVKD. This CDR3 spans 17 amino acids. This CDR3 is CAAPSGALPPNTGELFF. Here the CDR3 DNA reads TGTGCCGCCCCCTCTGGGGCCCTACCCCCAAACACCGGGGAGCTGTTTTTT.

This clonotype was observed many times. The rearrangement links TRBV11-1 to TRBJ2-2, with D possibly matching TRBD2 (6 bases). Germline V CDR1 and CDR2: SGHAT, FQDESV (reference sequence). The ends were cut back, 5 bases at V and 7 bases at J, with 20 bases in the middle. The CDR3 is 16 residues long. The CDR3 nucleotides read TGTGCCAGCAGCCCCGGGACTGTCCCGATCGGCGGGGAGCTGTTTTTT. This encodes CASSPGTVPIGGELFF.

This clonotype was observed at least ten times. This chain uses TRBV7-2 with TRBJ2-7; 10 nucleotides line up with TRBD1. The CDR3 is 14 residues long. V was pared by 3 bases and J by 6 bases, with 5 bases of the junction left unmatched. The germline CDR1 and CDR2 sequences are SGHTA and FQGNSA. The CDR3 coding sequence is TGTGCCAGCAGCTTGGGGGACAGGGGTTCCGAGCAGTACTTC. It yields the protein CASSLGDRGSEQYF. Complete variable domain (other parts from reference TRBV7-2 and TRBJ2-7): GAGVSQSPSNKVTEKGKDVELRCDPISGHTALYWYRQSLGQGLEFLIYFQGNSAPDKSGLPSDRFSAERTGGSVSTLTIQRTQQEDSAVYLCASSLGDRGSEQYFGPGTRLTVT.

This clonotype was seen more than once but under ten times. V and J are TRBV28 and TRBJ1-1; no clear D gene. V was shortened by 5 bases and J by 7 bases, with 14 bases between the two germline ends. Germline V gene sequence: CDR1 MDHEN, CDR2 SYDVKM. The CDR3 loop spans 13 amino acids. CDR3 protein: CASSPSGLYEAFF. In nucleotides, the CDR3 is TGTGCCAGCAGTCCCTCCGGACTGTATGAAGCTTTCTTT.

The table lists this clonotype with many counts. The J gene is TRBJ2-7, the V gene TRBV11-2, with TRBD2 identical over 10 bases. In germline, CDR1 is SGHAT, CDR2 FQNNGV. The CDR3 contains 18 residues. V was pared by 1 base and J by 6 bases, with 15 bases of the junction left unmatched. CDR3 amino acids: CASSLVGGLAGEGGEQYF. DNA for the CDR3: TGTGCCAGCAGCTTAGTGGGCGGTCTAGCGGGAGAGGGGGGCGAGCAGTACTTC. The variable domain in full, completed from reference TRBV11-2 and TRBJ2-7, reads EAGVAQSPRYKIIEKRQSVAFWCNPISGHATLYWYQQILGQGPKLLIQFQNNGVVDDSQLPKDRFSAERLKGVDSTLKIQPAKLEDSAVYLCASSLVGGLAGEGGEQYFGPGTRLTVT.